This T cell receptor beta chain was obtained from a study of tissue T cells after allogeneic stem cell transplantation. On this clone: Mouse gene names apply. Other DNA sequences in the sample encode the same CDR3.

The sample's time point: mouse harvest day 7 after allogeneic transplant. Tail vein injection delivered 10^7 T-cell-depleted bone marrow cells and 10^6 splenic CD5+ T cells. Measured with immunoSEQ multiplex PCR; TCRdb has only the in-frame clones, and not every one. Counted here are some 8,700 clones, nearly 45% occurring once; the ten biggest clones make up over 2%. The sample comprised skin. The sequence came from a female BALB/c mouse given C57BL/6 T cells with graft-versus-host disease after an allogeneic hematopoietic cell transplant.

The CDR3 loop is CASSLGGQNTLYF. Incomplete CDR3 DNA: TGTGCCAGCAGTCTAGGGGGTCAAAACACCTTGTAC. The V call is TRBV26, the J call TRBJ2-4, with D possibly matching TRBD1 (5 bases). The read finishes 1 residue shy of the CDR3 end, and the germline J gene is used to complete it. Trimming pared 3 bases from V and 1 base from J, leaving 5 bases between. CDR3 length: 13 residues. CDR1 and CDR2 (germline): KGHPV, FQNQEV (reference sequence).